Following are 26 T cell receptor beta chains from one sample sequenced in a study of blood T cell repertoires in COVID-19. Sequenced by immunoSEQ multiplex PCR; TCRdb stores in-frame clones only, minus some. The sample has about 250,000 clones; more than 70% are singletons. Sequencing was done on a sample of peripheral blood. The receptors were gathered from a woman in her twenties or thirties with COVID-19, enrolled during active disease.

V usage is TRBV13 and J usage is TRBJ1-2; 10 bases align to TRBD1. The CDR3 consists of 14 residues. The germline gives CDR1 PRHDT, CDR2 FYEKMQ (reference sequence). With V trimmed by 4 bases and J by 4 bases, 3 bases remained unmatched. The CDR3 loop reads CASSSGQGTYGYTF. DNA of the CDR3: TGTGCCAGCAGCTCGGGACAGGGGACCTATGGCTACACCTTC.

The rearrangement joins TRBV7-2 to TRBJ2-1; D is uncertain. This CDR3 is built from 13 residues. Per germline, CDR1 SGHTA and CDR2 FQGNSA. V dropped 3 bases and J dropped 8 bases, with 11 bases sitting between them. In DNA, the CDR3 is TGTGCCAGCAGCTTTGGGTTTCAGGATGAGCAGTTCTTC. This gives the protein CASSFGFQDEQFF.

The chain recombines TRBV9 with TRBJ2-5; D might be TRBD1 (5 bases). This CDR3 spans 15 amino acids. From germline, CDR1 is SGDLS and CDR2 YYNGEE. V gave up 3 bases and J gave up 6 bases, with 18 bases separating them. CDR3 DNA: TGTGCCAGCAGCGCAGAGATAGGGGCGATAAAGACCCAGTACTTC. Protein product: CASSAEIGAIKTQYF. Full variable domain (rest looked up from reference TRBV9 and TRBJ2-5): DSGVTQTPKHLITATGQRVTLRCSPRSGDLSVYWYQQSLDQGLQFLIQYYNGEERAKGNILERFSAQQFPDLHSELNLSSLELGDSALYFCASSAEIGAIKTQYFGPGTRLLVL.

Only a few counts were recorded for this clone. The chain carries TRBV27 and TRBJ1-2; 7 positions match TRBD1. The CDR3 extends over 18 amino acids. Germline CDR1 MNHEY, CDR2 SMNVEV (reference sequence). After removal of 2 bases from V and 1 base from J, the junction contained 13 bases not matched to a gene. CDR3 amino acids: CASSLRAPTGTFNYGYTF. Written as DNA, the CDR3 is TGTGCCAGCAGTTTAAGGGCCCCGACAGGGACTTTTAACTATGGCTACACCTTC.

The V gene is TRBV6-5, the J gene TRBJ1-1, with D possibly being TRBD1 (5 bases). This CDR3 comprises 14 residues. V was cut by 4 bases and J by 3 bases, with 12 bases left in between. CDR1 is MNHEY, CDR2 SVGAGI, per germline. The CDR3 spells CASSFTGEHTEAFF. The CDR3 DNA follows: TGTGCCAGCAGTTTTACGGGGGAGCACACTGAAGCTTTCTTT.

The chain employs TRBV3-1 (or the pseudogene TRBV3-2) and TRBJ2-6; tentative D call: TRBD1 (6 bases). There are 15 residues in the CDR3. The germline CDR1 and CDR2 sequences are LGHDT and YNNKEL (reference sequence). Deletions cut 3 bases from V and 2 bases from J, with 8 bases between. The CDR3 DNA follows: TGTGCCAGCAGCCAGCAGGGGACTGGGGCCAACGTCCTGACTTTC. It specifies CASSQQGTGANVLTF.

The chain has TRBV7-9 and TRBJ2-4, with D perhaps TRBD1 (6 bases). CDR3 length: 14 residues. In germline, CDR1 is SEHNR, CDR2 FQNEAQ (reference sequence). Trimming took 7 bases from V and 0 from J, leaving 10 bases between them. Written as DNA, the CDR3 is TGTGCCAGCAAGGGGGACCTAGCCAAAAACATTCAGTACTTC. Amino acid sequence: CASKGDLAKNIQYF.

This clone has just one count. This chain joins TRBV9 and TRBJ2-3; D possibly corresponds to TRBD2 (5 bases). The CDR3 consists of 15 residues. Germline V gene sequence: CDR1 SGDLS, CDR2 YYNGEE. Trimming shortened V by 4 bases and J by 5 bases, and 17 bases separated the two germline ends. The CDR3 nucleotides read TGTGCCAGCAGCTCCCTCGGGGTAGCAGGAGATACGCAGTATTTT. This encodes CASSSLGVAGDTQYF.

This clone was recorded once. CDR3 sequence reads: CASSQDWNRDRGQETQYF. The CDR3 bases are TGTGCCAGCAGCCAAGATTGGAATCGGGACAGGGGGCAGGAGACCCAGTACTTC. The chain carries TRBV3-1 (or the pseudogene TRBV3-2) and TRBJ2-5; 12 nucleotides match TRBD1. The V segment lost 0 bases and the J segment 5 bases; nucleotides outside the gene matches: 10. In germline, CDR1 is LGHDT, CDR2 YNNKEL (reference sequence). This CDR3 is built from 18 residues.

The rearrangement links TRBV2 to TRBJ2-3; 7 bases align to TRBD2. The germline V gene has CDR1 SNHLY and CDR2 FYNNEI. V lost 1 base, J lost 4 bases, and 2 bases stayed unmatched. The CDR3 has 14 amino acids. The CDR3 DNA follows: TGTGCCAGCAGTGAAGGGGGGAGGGCAGATACGCAGTATTTT. It yields the protein CASSEGGRADTQYF.

The chain uses TRBV24-1 and TRBJ1-5; 12 bases fit TRBD1. The V and J ends lost 4 bases and 5 bases, in that order; junction bases with no gene match: 2. This CDR3 has 15 residues. In germline, CDR1 is KGHDR, CDR2 SFDVKD. The CDR3 reads CATSEGTGGYQPQHF. In DNA form, the CDR3 reads TGTGCCACCAGTGAAGGGACAGGGGGCTATCAGCCCCAGCATTTT.

The rearrangement uses TRBV14 and TRBJ1-4; a weak D match, TRBD1 (5 bases). The CDR3 loop spans 14 amino acids. V was shortened by 0 bases and J by 9 bases, with 11 bases between the two germline ends. The germline V gene has CDR1 SGHDN and CDR2 FVKESK. For the CDR3, the DNA is TGTGCCAGCAGCCAAGATCTTACAGGCCAAAAACTGTTTTTT. Its protein product is CASSQDLTGQKLFF.

The chain carries TRBV7-6 and TRBJ1-3, with TRBD1 matching over 9 bases. This CDR3 comprises 19 residues. Per germline, CDR1 SGHVS and CDR2 FNYEAQ. The trim removed 4 bases at V and 1 base at J, leaving 14 bases unmatched. Written as DNA, the CDR3 is TGTGCCAGCAGCTGGATAGTGGGACAGGGTGACCGTTCTGGAAACACCATATATTTT. Translated, it gives CASSWIVGQGDRSGNTIYF.

The CDR3 DNA is TGTGCCAGCAGTACCACTTACAGTGGGCTACGCGACGAGCAGTACTTC. Protein sequence: CASSTTYSGLRDEQYF. This chain connects TRBV2 to TRBJ2-7; D not resolved. The CDR3 sequence is 16 residues long. Trimming took off 5 bases at V and 5 bases at J, with 22 bases between the two ends. Germline values: CDR1 SNHLY, CDR2 FYNNEI. Drawing the rest from reference TRBV2 and TRBJ2-7, the complete variable domain is EPEVTQTPSHQVTQMGQEVILRCVPISNHLYFYWYRQILGQKVEFLVSFYNNEISEKSEIFDDQFSVERPDGSNFTLKIRSTKLEDSAMYFCASSTTYSGLRDEQYFGPGTRLTVT.

V is TRBV9 and J is TRBJ1-1; no clear D gene. The CDR3 has 13 residues. V was pared by 4 bases and J by 5 bases, with 12 bases between. Germline CDR1 is SGDLS and CDR2 is YYNGEE. For the CDR3, the DNA is TGTGCCAGCAGCATGAACCGGGGTACTGAAGCTTTCTTT. Protein sequence: CASSMNRGTEAFF.

The V call is TRBV9, the J call TRBJ2-5; D is possibly TRBD2 (7 bases). Germline V gene data show CDR1 as SGDLS and CDR2 as YYNGEE. The V end lost 3 bases, the J end lost 5 bases, and 14 bases lay between the germline ends. The CDR3 spans 14 residues. The CDR3 reads CASSGPGGVETQYF. DNA for the CDR3: TGTGCCAGCAGCGGTCCGGGGGGCGTGGAGACCCAGTACTTC.

V usage is TRBV7-2 and J usage is TRBJ2-2, with TRBD1 identical over 7 bases. CDR1 and CDR2 (germline): SGHTA, FQGNSA. The CDR3 loop spans 17 amino acids. V shed 5 bases, J shed 0 bases, and the junction held 9 bases outside the gene matches. The chain's CDR3 is CASSGPRTGANTGELFF. CDR3 sequence (DNA): TGTGCCAGCAGCGGACCCCGGACAGGAGCGAACACCGGGGAGCTGTTTTTT.

The chain has TRBV7-2 and TRBJ1-1; no definite D call. Germline values: CDR1 SGHTA, CDR2 FQGNSA. There are 16 residues in the CDR3. V lost 4 bases, J lost 3 bases, and 18 bases lay in between. CDR3 amino acids: CASSSTVRRGDTEAFF. The CDR3 nucleotides read TGTGCCAGCAGCTCCACGGTAAGGCGCGGTGACACTGAAGCTTTCTTT.

This sequence joins TRBV28 and TRBJ2-5; D might be TRBD1 (7 bases). Germline loops: CDR1 MDHEN, CDR2 SYDVKM. The germline V and J ends were trimmed by 2 bases and 2 bases, with 15 bases remaining between them. The CDR3 sequence is 16 residues long. DNA of the CDR3: TGTGCCAGCAGTTTAGGCCAACAGGGGAGGCAAGAGACCCAGTACTTC. This translates into CASSLGQQGRQETQYF.

The CDR3 DNA reads as TGTGCCAGCAGCTTTCGCCAGGGGGAGCCGGGTGGCTACACCTTC. This codes for CASSFRQGEPGGYTF. This chain links TRBV7-9 with TRBJ1-2, with 7 bases fitting TRBD1. J was trimmed by 7 bases and V by 3 bases; bases with no gene match: 11. The CDR3 consists of 15 residues. CDR1 and CDR2 from the germline V gene are SEHNR and FQNEAQ (reference sequence).

This chain links TRBV6-5 with TRBJ2-2; TRBD1 aligns across 10 bases. J was trimmed by 3 bases and V by 5 bases; bases with no gene match: 3. This CDR3 region has 15 residues. CDR1 is MNHEY, CDR2 SVGAGI, per germline. CDR3 in DNA: TGTGCCAGCAGTCGACAGGGGGCTTACACCGGGGAGCTGTTTTTT. Translated: CASSRQGAYTGELFF.

This chain connects TRBV6-5 to TRBJ2-1; possible D gene TRBD1, 5 bases. Deletions cut 0 bases from V and 6 bases from J, with 6 bases between. CDR1 and CDR2 from the germline V gene are MNHEY and SVGAGI. The CDR3 has 13 residues. The CDR3 here is CASSYSGANEQFF. The DNA for the CDR3 is TGTGCCAGCAGTTACTCAGGGGCCAATGAGCAGTTCTTC.

The chain links TRBV19 to TRBJ1-5, with 9 bases matching TRBD1. The germline V gene has CDR1 LNHDA and CDR2 SQIVND (reference sequence). The CDR3 contains 14 residues. Trimming cost V 5 bases and J 4 bases; bases outside gene matches: 3. Written as DNA, the CDR3 is TGTGCCAGTAGTGCAGGGACAGGGAATCAGCCCCAGCATTTT. Protein product: CASSAGTGNQPQHF.

This clone has more than one count but fewer than ten. V and J are TRBV5-6 and TRBJ1-2; perhaps TRBD1 as D (5 bases). Per the germline V gene, CDR1 is SGHDT and CDR2 is YYEEEE. The CDR3 covers 16 residues. V shed 2 bases and J shed 4 bases, with 18 bases lying between them. The CDR3 DNA reads TGTGCCAGCAGCTTTCGGGCAGGGCGGTCTATCTATGGCTACACCTTC. The encoded protein is CASSFRAGRSIYGYTF.

The rearrangement links TRBV6-6 to TRBJ1-1, with 9 bases that match TRBD1. There are 14 residues in the CDR3. CDR1 is MNHNY, CDR2 SVGAGI, per germline (reference sequence). The J segment lost 4 bases and the V segment lost 8 bases, leaving 8 bases of the junction unmatched. Here the CDR3 reads CASGPRDRATEAFF. CDR3 sequence (DNA): TGTGCCAGCGGTCCCCGGGACAGGGCCACTGAAGCTTTCTTT.

The chain carries TRBV7-9 and TRBJ2-5; 8 nucleotides match TRBD2. The germline V gene has CDR1 SEHNR and CDR2 FQNEAQ (reference sequence). V was clipped by 1 base and J by 1 base; unmatched bases: 5. There are 16 residues in the CDR3. The DNA for the CDR3 is TGTGCCAGCAGCTTAGTCAGCGGGGGCTTCCAAGAGACCCAGTACTTC. Its translation is CASSLVSGGFQETQYF.